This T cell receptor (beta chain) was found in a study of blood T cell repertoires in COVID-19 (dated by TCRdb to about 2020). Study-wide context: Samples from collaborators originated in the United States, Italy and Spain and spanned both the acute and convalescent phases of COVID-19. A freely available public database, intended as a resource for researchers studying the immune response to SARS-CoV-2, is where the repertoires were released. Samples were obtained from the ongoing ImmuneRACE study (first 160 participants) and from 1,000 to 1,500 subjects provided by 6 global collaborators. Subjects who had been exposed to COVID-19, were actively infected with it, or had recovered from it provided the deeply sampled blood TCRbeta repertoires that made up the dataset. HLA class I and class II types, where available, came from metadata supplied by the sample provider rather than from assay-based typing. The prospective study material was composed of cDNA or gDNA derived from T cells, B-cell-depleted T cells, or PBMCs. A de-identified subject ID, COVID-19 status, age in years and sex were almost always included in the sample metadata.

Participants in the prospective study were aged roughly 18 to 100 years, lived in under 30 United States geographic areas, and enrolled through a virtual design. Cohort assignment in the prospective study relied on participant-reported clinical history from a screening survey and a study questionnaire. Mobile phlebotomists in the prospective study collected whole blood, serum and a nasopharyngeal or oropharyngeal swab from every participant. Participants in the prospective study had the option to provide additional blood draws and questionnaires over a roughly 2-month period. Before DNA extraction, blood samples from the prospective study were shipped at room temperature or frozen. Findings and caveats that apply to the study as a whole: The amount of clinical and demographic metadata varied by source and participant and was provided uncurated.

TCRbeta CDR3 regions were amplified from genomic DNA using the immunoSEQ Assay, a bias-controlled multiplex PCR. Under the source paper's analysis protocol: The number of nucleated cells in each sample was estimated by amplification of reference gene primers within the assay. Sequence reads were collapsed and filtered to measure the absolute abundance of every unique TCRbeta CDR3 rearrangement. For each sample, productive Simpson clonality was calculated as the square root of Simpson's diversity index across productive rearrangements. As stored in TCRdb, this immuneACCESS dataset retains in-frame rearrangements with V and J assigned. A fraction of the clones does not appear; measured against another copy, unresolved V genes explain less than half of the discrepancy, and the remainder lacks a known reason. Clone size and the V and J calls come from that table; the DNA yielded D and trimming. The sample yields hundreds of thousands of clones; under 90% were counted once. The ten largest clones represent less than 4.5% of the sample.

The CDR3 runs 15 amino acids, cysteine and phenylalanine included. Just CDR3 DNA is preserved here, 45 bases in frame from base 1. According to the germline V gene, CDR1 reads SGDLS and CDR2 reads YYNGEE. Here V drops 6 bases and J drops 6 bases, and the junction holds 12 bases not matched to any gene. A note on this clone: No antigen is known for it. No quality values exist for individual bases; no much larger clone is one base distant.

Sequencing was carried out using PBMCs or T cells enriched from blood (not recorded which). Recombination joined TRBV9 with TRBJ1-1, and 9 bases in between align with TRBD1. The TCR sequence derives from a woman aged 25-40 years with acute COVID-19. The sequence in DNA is TGTGCCAGCACCCTGGGACAGGGTAGGAAGGCTGAAGCTTTCTTT. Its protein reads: CASTLGQGRKAEAFF.